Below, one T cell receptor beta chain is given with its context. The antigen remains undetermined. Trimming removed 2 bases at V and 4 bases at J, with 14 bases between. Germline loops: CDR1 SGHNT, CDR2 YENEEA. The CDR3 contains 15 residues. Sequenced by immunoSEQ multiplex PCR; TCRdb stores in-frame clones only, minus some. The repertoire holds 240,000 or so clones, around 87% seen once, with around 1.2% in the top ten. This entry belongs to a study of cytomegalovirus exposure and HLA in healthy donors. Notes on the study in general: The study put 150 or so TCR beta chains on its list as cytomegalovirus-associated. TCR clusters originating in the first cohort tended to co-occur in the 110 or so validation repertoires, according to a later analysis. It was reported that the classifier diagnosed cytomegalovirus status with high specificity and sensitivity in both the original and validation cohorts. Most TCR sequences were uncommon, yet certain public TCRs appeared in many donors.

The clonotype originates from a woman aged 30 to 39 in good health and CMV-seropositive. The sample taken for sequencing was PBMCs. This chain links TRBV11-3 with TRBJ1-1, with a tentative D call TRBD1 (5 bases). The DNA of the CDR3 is TGTGCCAGCAGCTTAATGGGGGGGGGAGGCACTGAAGCTTTCTTT. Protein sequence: CASSLMGGGGTEAFF.